The present T cell receptor beta chain was sequenced within a study of cytomegalovirus exposure and HLA in healthy donors. Germline V CDR1 and CDR2: SQVTM, ANQGSEA. With 6 bases clipped from V and 4 bases from J, the junction kept 5 bases outside the gene matches. There are 13 residues in the CDR3. Study findings and constraints: Some V segments, TRBV6-2 and TRBV6-3 among them, were indistinguishable and were therefore excluded.

The primer mix had 60 Vbeta and 13 Jbeta primers. Assay: immunoSEQ multiplex PCR; the TCRdb copy retains only in-frame clones and omits some. The sample shows some 180,000 clones, around 78% of them seen only once. This clone was counted a few times. Its cognate antigen is unknown. The sequenced material came from PBMCs. The J gene is TRBJ1-2, the V gene TRBV29-1; 10 bases align to TRBD1. This receptor was identified in a man between 18 and 35 years old in good health and CMV-seronegative. The CDR3 is CSVPGQGFYGYTF. The CDR3 DNA reads as TGCAGCGTGCCGGGACAGGGGTTCTATGGCTACACCTTC.